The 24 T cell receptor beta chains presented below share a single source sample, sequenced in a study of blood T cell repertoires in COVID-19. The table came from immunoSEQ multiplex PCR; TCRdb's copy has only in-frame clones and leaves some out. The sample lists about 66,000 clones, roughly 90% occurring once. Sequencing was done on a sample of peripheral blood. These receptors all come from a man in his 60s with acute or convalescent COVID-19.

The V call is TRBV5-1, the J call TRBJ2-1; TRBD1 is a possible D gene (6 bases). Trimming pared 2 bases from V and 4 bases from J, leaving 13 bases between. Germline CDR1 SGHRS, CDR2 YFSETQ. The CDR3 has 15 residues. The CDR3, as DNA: TGCGCCAGCAGCTTACAGGGTCCAAGGTACAATGAGCAGTTCTTC. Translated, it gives CASSLQGPRYNEQFF.

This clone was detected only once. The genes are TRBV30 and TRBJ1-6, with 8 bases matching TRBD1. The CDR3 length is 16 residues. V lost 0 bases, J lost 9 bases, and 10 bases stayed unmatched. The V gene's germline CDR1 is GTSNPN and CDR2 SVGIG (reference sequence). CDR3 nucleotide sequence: TGTGCCTGGAGTGTACGGGCAGGGGGCGTTGGTTCACCCCTCCACTTT. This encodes CAWSVRAGGVGSPLHF.

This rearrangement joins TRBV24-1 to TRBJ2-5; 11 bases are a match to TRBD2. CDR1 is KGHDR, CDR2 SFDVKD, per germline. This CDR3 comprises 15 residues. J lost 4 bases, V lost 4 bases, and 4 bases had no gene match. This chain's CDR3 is CATSDSGTSGETQYF. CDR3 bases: TGTGCCACCAGTGACTCCGGGACTAGCGGAGAGACCCAGTACTTC.

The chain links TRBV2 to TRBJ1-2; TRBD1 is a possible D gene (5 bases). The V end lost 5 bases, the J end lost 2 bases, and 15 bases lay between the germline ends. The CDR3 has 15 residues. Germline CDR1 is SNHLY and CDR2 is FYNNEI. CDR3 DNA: TGTGCCAGCAGTTCCCGACAGTGGAGAAACTATGGCTACACCTTC. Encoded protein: CASSSRQWRNYGYTF.

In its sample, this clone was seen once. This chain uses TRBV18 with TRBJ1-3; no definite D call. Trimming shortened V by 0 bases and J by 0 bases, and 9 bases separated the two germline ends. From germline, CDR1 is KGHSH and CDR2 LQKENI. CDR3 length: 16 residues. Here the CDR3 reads CASSPPAVGSGNTIYF. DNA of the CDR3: TGTGCCAGCTCACCACCGGCGGTAGGCTCTGGAAACACCATATATTTT. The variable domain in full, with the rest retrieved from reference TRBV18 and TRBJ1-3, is NAGVMQNPRHLVRRRGQEARLRCSPMKGHSHVYWYRQLPEEGLKFMVYLQKENIIDESGMPKERFSAEFPKEGPSILRIQQVVRGDSAAYFCASSPPAVGSGNTIYFGEGSWLTVV.

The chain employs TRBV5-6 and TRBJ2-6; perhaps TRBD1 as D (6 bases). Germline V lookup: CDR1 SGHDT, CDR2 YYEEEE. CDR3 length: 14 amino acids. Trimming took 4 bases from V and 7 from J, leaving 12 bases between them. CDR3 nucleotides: TGTGCCAGCAGCACCGACAGGCTCGCCAACGTCCTGACTTTC. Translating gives CASSTDRLANVLTF.

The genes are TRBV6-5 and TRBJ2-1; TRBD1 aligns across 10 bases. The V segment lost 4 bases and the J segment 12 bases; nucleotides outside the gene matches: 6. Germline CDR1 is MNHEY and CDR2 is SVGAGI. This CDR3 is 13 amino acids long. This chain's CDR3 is CASSSGTGVVQFF. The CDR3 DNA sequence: TGTGCCAGCAGTTCCGGGACAGGGGTGGTGCAGTTCTTC.

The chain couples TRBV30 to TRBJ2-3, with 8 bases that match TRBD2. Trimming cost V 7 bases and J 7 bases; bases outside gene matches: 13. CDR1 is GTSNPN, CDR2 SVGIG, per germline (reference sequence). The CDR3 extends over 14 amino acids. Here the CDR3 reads CASLSSGSLHTQYF. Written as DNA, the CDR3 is TGTGCCTCTCTCTCTAGCGGGTCACTCCATACGCAGTATTTT. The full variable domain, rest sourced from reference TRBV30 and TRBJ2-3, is SQTIHQWPATLVQPVGSPLSLECTVEGTSNPNLYWYRQAAGRGLQLLFYSVGIGQISSEVPQNLSASRPQDRQFILSSKKLLLSDSGFYLCASLSSGSLHTQYFGPGTRLTVL.

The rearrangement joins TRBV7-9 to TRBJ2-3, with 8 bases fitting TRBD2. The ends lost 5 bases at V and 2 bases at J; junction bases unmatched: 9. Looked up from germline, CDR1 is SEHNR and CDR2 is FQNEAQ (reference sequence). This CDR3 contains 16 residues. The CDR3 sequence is CASSRLPAGDTDTQYF. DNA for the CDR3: TGTGCCAGCAGCCGACTCCCAGCGGGGGACACAGATACGCAGTATTTT.

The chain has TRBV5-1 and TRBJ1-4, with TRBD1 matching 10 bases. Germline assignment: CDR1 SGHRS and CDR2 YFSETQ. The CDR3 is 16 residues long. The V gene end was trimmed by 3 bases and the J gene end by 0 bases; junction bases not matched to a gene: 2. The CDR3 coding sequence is TGCGCCAGCAGCTGGGGACAGGGGACAACTAATGAAAAACTGTTTTTT. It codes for CASSWGQGTTNEKLFF. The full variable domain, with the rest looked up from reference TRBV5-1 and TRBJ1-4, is KAGVTQTPRYLIKTRGQQVTLSCSPISGHRSVSWYQQTPGQGLQFLFEYFSETQRNKGNFPGRFSGRQFSNSRSEMNVSTLELGDSALYLCASSWGQGTTNEKLFFGSGTQLSVL.

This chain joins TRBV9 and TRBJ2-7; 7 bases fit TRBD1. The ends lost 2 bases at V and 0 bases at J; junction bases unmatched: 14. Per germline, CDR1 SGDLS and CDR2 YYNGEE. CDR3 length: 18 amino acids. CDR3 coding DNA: TGTGCCAGCAGCGTCGCTCCAATGACCGGGACAGACTCCTACGAGCAGTACTTC. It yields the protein CASSVAPMTGTDSYEQYF.

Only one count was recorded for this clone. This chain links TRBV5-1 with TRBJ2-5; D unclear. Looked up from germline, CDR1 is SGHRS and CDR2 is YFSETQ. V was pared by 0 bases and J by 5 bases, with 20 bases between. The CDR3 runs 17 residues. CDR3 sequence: CASSLGLRQALRETQYF. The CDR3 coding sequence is TGCGCCAGCAGCTTGGGTCTCCGGCAGGCGCTAAGGGAGACCCAGTACTTC.

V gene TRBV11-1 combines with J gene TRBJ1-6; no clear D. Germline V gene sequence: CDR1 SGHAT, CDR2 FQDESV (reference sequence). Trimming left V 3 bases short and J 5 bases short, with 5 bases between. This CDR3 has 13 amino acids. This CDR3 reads CASSLLDNSPLHF. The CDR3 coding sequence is TGTGCCAGCAGCTTGTTAGATAATTCACCCCTCCACTTT.

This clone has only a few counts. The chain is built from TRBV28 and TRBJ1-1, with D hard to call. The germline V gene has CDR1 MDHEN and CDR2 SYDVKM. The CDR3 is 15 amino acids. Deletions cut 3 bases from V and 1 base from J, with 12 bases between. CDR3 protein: CASSFTGSGNTEAFF. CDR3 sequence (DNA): TGTGCCAGCAGTTTCACGGGGAGTGGGAACACTGAAGCTTTCTTT.

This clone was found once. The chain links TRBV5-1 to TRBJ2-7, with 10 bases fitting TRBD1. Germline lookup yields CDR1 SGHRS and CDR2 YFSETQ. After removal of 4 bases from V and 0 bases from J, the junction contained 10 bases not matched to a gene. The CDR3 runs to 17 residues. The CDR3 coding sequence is TGCGCCAGCAGCCGATTACCCGGACAGGGGGGCTCCTACGAGCAGTACTTC. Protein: CASSRLPGQGGSYEQYF.

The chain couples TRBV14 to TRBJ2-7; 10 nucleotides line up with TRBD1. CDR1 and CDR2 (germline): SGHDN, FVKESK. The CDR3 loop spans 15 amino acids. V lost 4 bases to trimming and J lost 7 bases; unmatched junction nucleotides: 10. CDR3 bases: TGTGCCAGCAGCCGTCAGACAGGGGGCGCAGGAGAGCAGTACTTC. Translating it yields CASSRQTGGAGEQYF.

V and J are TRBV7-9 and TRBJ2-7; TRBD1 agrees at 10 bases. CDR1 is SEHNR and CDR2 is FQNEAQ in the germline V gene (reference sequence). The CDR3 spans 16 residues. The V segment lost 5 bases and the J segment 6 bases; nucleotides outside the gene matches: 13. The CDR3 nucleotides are TGTGCCAGCAGCACTATCCGGGACAGGGGAGGAGGCGAGCAGTACTTC. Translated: CASSTIRDRGGGEQYF.

The CDR3 coding sequence is TGTGCCAGCAGCCCTGGACAGGTTCCTTTTTACGAGCAGTACTTC. This sequence encodes CASSPGQVPFYEQYF. The chain links TRBV5-6 to TRBJ2-7; 7 bases line up with TRBD1. Germline V gene lookup returns CDR1 SGHDT and CDR2 YYEEEE. The J segment lost 4 bases and the V segment lost 4 bases, leaving 11 bases of the junction unmatched. The CDR3 runs 15 residues. Full variable domain (missing parts from reference TRBV5-6 and TRBJ2-7): DAGVTQSPTHLIKTRGQQVTLRCSPKSGHDTVSWYQQALGQGPQFIFQYYEEEERQRGNFPDRFSGHQFPNYSSELNVNALLLGDSALYLCASSPGQVPFYEQYFGPGTRLTVT.

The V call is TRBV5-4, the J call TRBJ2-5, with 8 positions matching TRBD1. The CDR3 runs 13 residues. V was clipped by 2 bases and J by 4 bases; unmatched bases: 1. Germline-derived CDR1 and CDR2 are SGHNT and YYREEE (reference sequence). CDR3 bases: TGTGCCAGCAGCTTCACAGGGGGAGAGACCCAGTACTTC. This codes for CASSFTGGETQYF.

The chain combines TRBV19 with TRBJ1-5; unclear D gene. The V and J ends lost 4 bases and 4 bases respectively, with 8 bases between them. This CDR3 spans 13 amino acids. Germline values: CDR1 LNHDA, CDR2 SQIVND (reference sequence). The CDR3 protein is CASSTRINQPQHF. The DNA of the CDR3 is TGTGCCAGTAGTACGAGGATAAATCAGCCCCAGCATTTT.

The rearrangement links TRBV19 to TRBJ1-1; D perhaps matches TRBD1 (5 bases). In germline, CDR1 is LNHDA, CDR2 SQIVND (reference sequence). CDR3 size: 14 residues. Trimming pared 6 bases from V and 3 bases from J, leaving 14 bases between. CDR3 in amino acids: CASSREGRDTEAFF. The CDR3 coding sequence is TGTGCCAGTAGCCGGGAGGGGAGGGACACTGAAGCTTTCTTT.

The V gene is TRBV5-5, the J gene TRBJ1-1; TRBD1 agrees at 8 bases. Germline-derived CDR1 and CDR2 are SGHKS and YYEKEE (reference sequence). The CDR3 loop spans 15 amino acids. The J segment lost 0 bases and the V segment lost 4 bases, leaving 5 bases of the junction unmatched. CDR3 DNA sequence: TGTGCCAGCAGCGGACCGACAGGGGTGAACACTGAAGCTTTCTTT. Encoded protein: CASSGPTGVNTEAFF.

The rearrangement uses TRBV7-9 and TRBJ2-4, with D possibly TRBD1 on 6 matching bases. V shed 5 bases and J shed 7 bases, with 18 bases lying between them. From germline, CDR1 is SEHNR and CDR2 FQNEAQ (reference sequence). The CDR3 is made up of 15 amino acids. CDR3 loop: CASSASGTGPNIQYF. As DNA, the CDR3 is TGTGCCAGCAGCGCCTCGGGAACAGGGCCGAACATTCAGTACTTC.

The CDR3 region is CASSSQRRQGQNEKLFF. CDR3 sequence (DNA): TGTGCCAGTAGTAGCCAACGACGACAGGGTCAGAATGAAAAACTGTTTTTT. V is TRBV19 and J is TRBJ1-4, with 7 bases matching TRBD1. Germline assignment: CDR1 LNHDA and CDR2 SQIVND (reference sequence). Trimming at V came to 4 bases and at J to 5 bases, leaving 13 bases not matched to a gene. There are 17 residues in the CDR3.